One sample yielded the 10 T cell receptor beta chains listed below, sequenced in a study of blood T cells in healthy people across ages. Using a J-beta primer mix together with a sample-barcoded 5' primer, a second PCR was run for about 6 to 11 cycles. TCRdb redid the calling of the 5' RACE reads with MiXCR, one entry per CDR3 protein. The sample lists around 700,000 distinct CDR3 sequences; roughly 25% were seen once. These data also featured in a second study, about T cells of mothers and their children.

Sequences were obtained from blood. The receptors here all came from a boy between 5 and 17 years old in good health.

CDR3 in amino acids: CASSQDRYEQFF. CDR3 in DNA: TGCGCCAGCAGCCAAGATAGGTATGAGCAGTTCTTC. This chain joins TRBV4-1 and TRBJ2-1; D uncertain. Per germline, CDR1 MGHRA and CDR2 YSYEKL. The CDR3 is 12 amino acids. V lost 0 bases and J lost 8, with 5 bases in between.

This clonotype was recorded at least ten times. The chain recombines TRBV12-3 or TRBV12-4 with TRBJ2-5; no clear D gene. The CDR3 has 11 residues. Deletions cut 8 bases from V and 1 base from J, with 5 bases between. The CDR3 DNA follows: TGTGCCAGCGGGATCCAAGAGACCCAGTACTTC. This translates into CASGIQETQYF.

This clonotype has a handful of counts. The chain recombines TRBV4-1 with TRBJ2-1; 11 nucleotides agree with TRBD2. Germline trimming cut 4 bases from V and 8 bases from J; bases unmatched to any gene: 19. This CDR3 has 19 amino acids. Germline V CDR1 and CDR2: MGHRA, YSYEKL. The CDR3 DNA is TGCGCCAGCAGCCCCCCGGGACTAGCGGAACTCAGCAGGGTCGATGAGCAGTTCTTC. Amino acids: CASSPPGLAELSRVDEQFF.

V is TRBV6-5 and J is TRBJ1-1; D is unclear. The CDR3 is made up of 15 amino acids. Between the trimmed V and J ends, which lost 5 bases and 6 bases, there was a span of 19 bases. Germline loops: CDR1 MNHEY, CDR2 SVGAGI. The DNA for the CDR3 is TGTGCCAGCAGTACTCGTGGCAGTACTAAAGCTGAAGCTTTCTTT. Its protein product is CASSTRGSTKAEAFF.

CDR3 in DNA: TGCAGTGCTAGTCTGCTAGTCATTAGCGAGCAGTACTTC. Translated: CSASLLVISEQYF. This chain uses TRBV20-1 with TRBJ2-7; no firm D call. Trimming shortened V by 3 bases and J by 6 bases, and 15 bases separated the two germline ends. The germline V gene has CDR1 DFQATT and CDR2 SNEGSKA (reference sequence). The CDR3 sequence is 13 residues long.

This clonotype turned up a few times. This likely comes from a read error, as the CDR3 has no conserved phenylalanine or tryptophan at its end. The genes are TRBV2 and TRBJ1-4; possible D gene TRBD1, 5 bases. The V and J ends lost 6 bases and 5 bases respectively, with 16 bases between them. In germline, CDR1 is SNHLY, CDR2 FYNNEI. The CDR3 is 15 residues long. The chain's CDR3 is CASRETGTENEKLFS. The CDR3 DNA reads TGTGCCAGCAGGGAAACCGGGACCGAGAATGAAAAACTGTTTTCT.

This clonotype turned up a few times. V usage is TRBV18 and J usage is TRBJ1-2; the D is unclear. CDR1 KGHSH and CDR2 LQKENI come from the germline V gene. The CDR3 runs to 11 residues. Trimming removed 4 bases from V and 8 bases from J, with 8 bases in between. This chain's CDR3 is CASSLQTGYTF. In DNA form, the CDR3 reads TGTGCCAGCTCACTCCAAACAGGCTACACCTTC.

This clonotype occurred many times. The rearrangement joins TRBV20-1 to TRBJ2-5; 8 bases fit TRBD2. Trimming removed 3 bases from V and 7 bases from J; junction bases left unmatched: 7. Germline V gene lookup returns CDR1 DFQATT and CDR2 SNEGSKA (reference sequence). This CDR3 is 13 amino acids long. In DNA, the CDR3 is TGCAGTGCTAGGCCGGGACTAGAGGCGACCCAGTACTTC. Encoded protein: CSARPGLEATQYF.

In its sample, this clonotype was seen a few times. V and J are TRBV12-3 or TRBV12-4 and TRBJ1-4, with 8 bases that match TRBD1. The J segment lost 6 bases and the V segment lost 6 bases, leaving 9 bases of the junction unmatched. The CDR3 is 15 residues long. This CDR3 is CASSKQGQGDEKLFF. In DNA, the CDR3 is TGTGCCAGCAGCAAACAAGGACAGGGTGATGAAAAACTGTTTTTT.

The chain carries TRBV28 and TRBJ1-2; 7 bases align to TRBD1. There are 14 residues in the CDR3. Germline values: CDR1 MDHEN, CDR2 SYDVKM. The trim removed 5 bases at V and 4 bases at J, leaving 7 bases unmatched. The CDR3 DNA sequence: TGTGCCAGCAGTCCCTTCCAGGGGGTCTATGGCTACACCTTC. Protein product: CASSPFQGVYGYTF.